The TCR beta chain under discussion was sequenced for a study of regulatory T cells in long-lasting Graves disease. Researchers made TCR beta libraries by using iRepertoire HTBI primers and running Arm-PCR on CDR3 regions. TCRdb fed the multiplex PCR reads into MiXCR, producing one record per CDR3 protein. The profile shows 450,000 to 650,000 distinct CDR3 sequences, 15% to 20% of them singletons. This clonotype has more than one count but fewer than ten. A much more abundant neighbour one base away suggests this may be a read error. The sample's time point: newly diagnosed GD, antithyroid drugs for less than 3 months. From PBMCs, RNA was extracted and then used to make the TCR library. Patients were enrolled at an endocrinology department in Xi'an, China. Around 9.8 milliliters of peripheral blood were taken and placed in EDTA tubes. Germline V gene data show CDR1 as MNHGY and CDR2 as SVAAGI. The CDR3 is made up of 15 amino acids. V lost 3 bases and J 2 bases, leaving 8 bases between the germline ends.

In addition, the sample was reused for a study of T cells in Graves' hyperthyroidism and ophthalmopathy. That paper notes: Expanded thyroid clonotypes (above 0.001) were mostly also found in blood.

V is TRBV6-9 and J is TRBJ2-6; maybe TRBD2 (5 bases). This specimen was peripheral blood mononuclear cells (PBMCs), taken at new diagnosis, from a patient treated with antithyroid drugs. This receptor was obtained from a woman in her forties or fifties with Graves disease. CDR3: CASSYSSAGANVLTF. In DNA, the CDR3 is TGTGCCAGCAGTTACAGTAGCGCTGGGGCCAACGTCCTGACTTTC.